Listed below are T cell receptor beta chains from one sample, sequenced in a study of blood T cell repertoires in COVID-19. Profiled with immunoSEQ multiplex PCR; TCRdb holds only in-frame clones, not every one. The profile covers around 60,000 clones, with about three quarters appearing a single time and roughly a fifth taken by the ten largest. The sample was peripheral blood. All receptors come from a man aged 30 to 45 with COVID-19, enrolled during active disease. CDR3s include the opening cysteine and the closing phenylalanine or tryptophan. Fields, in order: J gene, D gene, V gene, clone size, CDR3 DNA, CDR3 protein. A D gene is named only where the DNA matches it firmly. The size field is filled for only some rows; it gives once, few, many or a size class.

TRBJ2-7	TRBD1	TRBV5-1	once	TGCGCCAGCAGCCTTCGACAGGGGGCCTACGAGCAGTACTTC	CASSLRQGAYEQYF
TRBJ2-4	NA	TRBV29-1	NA	TGCAGCGTTGAGAGTCAGGGAAGAAACATTCAGTACTTC	CSVESQGRNIQYF
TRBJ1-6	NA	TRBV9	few	TGTGCCAGCAGCTTGGGCCAGGCCTCTAATTCACCCCTCCACTTT	CASSLGQASNSPLHF
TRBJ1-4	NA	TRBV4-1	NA	TGCGCCAGCAGCCAAGATTTTTACGGGGTGGCTAATGAAAAACTGTTTTTT	CASSQDFYGVANEKLFF
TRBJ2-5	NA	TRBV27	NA	TGTGCCAGCAGTTTATTGGGGGGGGCCGAGGAGACCCAGTACTTC	CASSLLGGAEETQYF
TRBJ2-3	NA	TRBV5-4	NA	TGTGCCAGCAGCTTGCCGGCAGATACGCAGTATTTT	CASSLPADTQYF
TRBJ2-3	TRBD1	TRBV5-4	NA	TGTGCCAGCAGCTTGGCCGCCGGGACAGGGGGGGCAGATACGCAGTATTTT	CASSLAAGTGGADTQYF
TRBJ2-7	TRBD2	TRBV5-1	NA	TGCGCCAGCAGCTGGCGGGGGTACGAGCAGTACTTC	CASSWRGYEQYF
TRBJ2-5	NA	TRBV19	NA	TGTGCCAGTAGTATCCCCGTGGTCGGAGGGGAGACCCAGTACTTC	CASSIPVVGGETQYF
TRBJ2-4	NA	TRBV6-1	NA	TGTGCCAGCAGTGACCTGTACAGGAAAAACATTCAGTACTTC	CASSDLYRKNIQYF
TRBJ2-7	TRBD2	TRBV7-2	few	TGTGCCAGCAGACGGACTAGCGGACTTTTGGGGGAGCAGTACTTC	CASRRTSGLLGEQYF
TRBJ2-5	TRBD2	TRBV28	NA	TGTGCCAGCAACGTGGATAGCGGGATCCGAGAGACCCAGTACTTC	CASNVDSGIRETQYF
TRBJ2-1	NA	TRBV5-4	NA	TGTGCCAGCAGCCTCACAGCCAATGAGCAGTTCTTC	CASSLTANEQFF
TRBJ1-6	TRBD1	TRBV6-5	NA	TGTGCCAGCAGGCCGGACAGGGCGGAGAATTCACCCCTCCACTTT	CASRPDRAENSPLHF
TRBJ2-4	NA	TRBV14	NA	TGTGCCAGCAGCCAAGATAGGAGGGATCAGTACTTC	CASSQDRRDQYF
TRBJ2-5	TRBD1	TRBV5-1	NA	TGCGCCAGCAGCTTGGGACAGGGTCTTCTTCAAGAGACCCAGTACTTC	CASSLGQGLLQETQYF
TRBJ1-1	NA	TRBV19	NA	TGTGCCAGTAGTATGGCGGGGGGCCCCACGAGGGACACTGAAGCTTTCTTT	CASSMAGGPTRDTEAFF
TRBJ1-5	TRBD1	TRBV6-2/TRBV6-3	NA	TGTGCCAGCAGTTACCTCGGACAGGGTTTAAGCAATCAGCCCCAGCATTTT	CASSYLGQGLSNQPQHF
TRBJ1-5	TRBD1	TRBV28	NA	TGTGCCAGCGGGACAGGGGGGCGGCAGCCCCAGCATTTT	CASGTGGRQPQHF
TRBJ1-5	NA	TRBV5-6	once	TGTGCCAGCAGCTTGTCTGGGCCTAATCAGCCCCAGCATTTT	CASSLSGPNQPQHF
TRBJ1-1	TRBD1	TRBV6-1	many	TGTGCCAGCAGTGAAGTGGTGGGACAGGGGAACACTGAAGCTTTCTTT	CASSEVVGQGNTEAFF
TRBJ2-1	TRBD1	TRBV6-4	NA	TGTGCCAGCTCACCCGCCCCCCCGGGACAGGCAAACAATGAGCAGTTCTTC	CASSPAPPGQANNEQFF
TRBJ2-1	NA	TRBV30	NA	TGTGCCTGGAGTTCCCCTCGGGACTTTGCTACCTACAATGAGCAGTTCTTC	CAWSSPRDFATYNEQFF
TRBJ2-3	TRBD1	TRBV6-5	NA	TGTGCCAGCAGGGACAGGGCTGGAGTAGATACGCAGTATTTT	CASRDRAGVDTQYF
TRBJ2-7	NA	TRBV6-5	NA	TGTGCCAGCAGCTCCCGGGAGATCTACGAGCAGTACTTC	CASSSREIYEQYF
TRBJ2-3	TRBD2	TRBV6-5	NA	TGTGCCAGCAGTTCGAACCTAGCGGGAGGCACAGATACGCAGTATTTT	CASSSNLAGGTDTQYF
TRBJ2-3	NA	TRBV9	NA	TGTGCCAGCAGCGTACGGGGGAGCACAGATACGCAGTATTTT	CASSVRGSTDTQYF
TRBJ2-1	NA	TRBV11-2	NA	TGTGCCAGCAGCCTACGGTACGACTACAATGAGCAGTTCTTC	CASSLRYDYNEQFF
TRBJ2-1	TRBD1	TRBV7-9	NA	TGTGCCAGCAGCTTGGCCGGGACAGGGTGGAATGAGCAGTTCTTC	CASSLAGTGWNEQFF
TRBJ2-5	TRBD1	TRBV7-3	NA	TGTGCCAGCAGCACCCGGGACAGGGGTGGGACCCAGTACTTC	CASSTRDRGGTQYF
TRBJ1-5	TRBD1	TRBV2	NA	TGTGCCAGCAGAGGTCCGGGACAGTCTTATAGCAATCAGCCCCAGCATTTT	CASRGPGQSYSNQPQHF
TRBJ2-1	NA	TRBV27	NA	TGTGCCAGCGGACCCAGGGCCACCAATGAGCAGTTCTTC	CASGPRATNEQFF